The 10 T cell receptor beta chains below were found in one sample sequenced in a study of blood T cells in healthy people across ages. The authors ran a second PCR of about 6 to 12 cycles using a sample-barcoded 5' primer and a J-beta primer mix. TCRdb processed the 5' RACE reads anew with MiXCR; each CDR3 protein has one entry. The sample carries hundreds of thousands of distinct CDR3 sequences, 20% to 25% recorded once. Sequenced material: blood. These receptors were obtained from a man between 65 and 85 years old in good health.

This clonotype was seen only a few times. This rearrangement joins TRBV28 to TRBJ1-3; D unclear. This CDR3 contains 12 residues. Trimming left V 5 bases short and J 2 bases short, with 4 bases between. Germline V gene sequence: CDR1 MDHEN, CDR2 SYDVKM. The CDR3 bases are TGTGCCAGCAGTCGGGCTGGAAACACCATATATTTT. Amino acid sequence: CASSRAGNTIYF. Variable domain in full (rest from reference TRBV28 and TRBJ1-3): DVKVTQSSRYLVKRTGEKVFLECVQDMDHENMFWYRQDPGLGLRLIYFSYDVKMKEKGDIPEGYSVSREKKERFSLILESASTNQTSMYLCASSRAGNTIYFGEGSWLTVV.

The V call is TRBV7-9, the J call TRBJ2-2; D uncertain. The CDR3 spans 16 residues. The V end lost 1 base, the J end lost 2 bases, and 11 bases lay between the germline ends. The V gene's germline CDR1 is SEHNR and CDR2 FQNEAQ (reference sequence). CDR3 DNA sequence: TGTGCCAGCAGCTTAGTGGCCCACAGCAACACCGGGGAGCTGTTTTTT. As protein: CASSLVAHSNTGELFF.

In this sample, this clonotype turned up a few times. The chain employs TRBV18 and TRBJ2-7; a weak D match, TRBD2 (7 bases). The CDR3 length is 12 residues. V was clipped by 3 bases and J by 5 bases, with 8 bases between them. Germline CDR1 and CDR2: KGHSH and LQKENI. CDR3 nucleotides: TGTGCCAGCTCACCCGGGGGGCACGAGCAGTACTTC. This encodes CASSPGGHEQYF. The entire variable domain, with the rest obtained from reference TRBV18 and TRBJ2-7, is as follows: NAGVMQNPRHLVRRRGQEARLRCSPMKGHSHVYWYRQLPEEGLKFMVYLQKENIIDESGMPKERFSAEFPKEGPSILRIQQVVRGDSAAYFCASSPGGHEQYFGPGTRLTVT.

The chain joins TRBV9 to TRBJ2-7; 7 positions agree with TRBD2. V trimming: 0 bases; J trimming: 2 bases; junction bases outside the gene matches: 2. This CDR3 has 14 amino acids. Per germline, CDR1 SGDLS and CDR2 YYNGEE. CDR3 region: CASSVGRETYEQYF. In DNA, the CDR3 is TGTGCCAGCAGCGTAGGGCGGGAGACCTACGAGCAGTACTTC.

This clonotype was counted only a few times. V usage is TRBV6-5 and J usage is TRBJ2-1; D is unresolved. Trimming took off 8 bases at V and 0 bases at J, with 14 bases between the two ends. CDR1 is MNHEY and CDR2 is SVGAGI in the germline V gene. The length of the CDR3 is 15 residues. CDR3 sequence: CASSPLTRSYNEQFF. CDR3 DNA sequence: TGTGCCAGCTCCCCTTTGACTCGCTCCTACAATGAGCAGTTCTTC.

The chain joins TRBV29-1 to TRBJ2-7; D ambiguous. V gave up 2 bases and J gave up 1 base, with 3 bases separating them. The CDR3 spans 11 residues. Germline V gene lookup returns CDR1 SQVTM and CDR2 ANQGSEA. In nucleotides, the CDR3 is TGCAGCGTTGAAACATCCTACGAGCAGTACTTC. This encodes CSVETSYEQYF.

This clonotype was observed a handful of times. This chain uses TRBV18 with TRBJ2-1; D may be TRBD2 (6 bases). TRBJ2-7 matches the DNA end more closely, so the J call is doubtful. Germline V lookup: CDR1 KGHSH, CDR2 LQKENI. This CDR3 region has 16 residues. CDR3 bases: TGTGCCAGCTCACCACCTCGAGCGGAGGGCTCCTACGAGCAGTACTTC. Its translation: CASSPPRAEGSYEQYF.

The chain combines TRBV20-1 with TRBJ2-7; D is perhaps TRBD1 (6 bases). This CDR3 has 15 amino acids. The germline V and J ends were trimmed by 5 bases and 0 bases, with 17 bases remaining between them. Germline CDR1 DFQATT, CDR2 SNEGSKA (reference sequence). The CDR3 reads CSAPRTDSTSYEQYF. The CDR3 nucleotides read TGCAGTGCTCCTCGGACAGATTCTACCTCCTACGAGCAGTACTTC.

Here the CDR3 reads CASSLGDPVQNIQYF. The CDR3 DNA is TGTGCCAGCAGCTTAGGGGACCCCGTCCAAAACATTCAGTACTTC. This chain links TRBV7-2 with TRBJ2-4; tentatively, D is TRBD1 or TRBD2 (5 bases each). Germline CDR1 is SGHTA and CDR2 is FQGNSA. V shed 1 base and J shed 5 bases, with 12 bases lying between them. This CDR3 comprises 15 residues.

In its sample, this clonotype was seen a few times. This sequence joins TRBV6-5 and TRBJ2-5, with D tentatively TRBD2 (6 bases). The DNA matches TRBJ2-1 better at its end, which makes the J call doubtful. Per the germline V gene, CDR1 is MNHEY and CDR2 is SVGAGI. The CDR3 extends over 13 amino acids. The CDR3 is CASSRRGGNEQFF. CDR3 bases: TGTGCCAGCAGTAGACGGGGAGGCAATGAGCAGTTCTTC.